This T cell receptor (beta chain) was sequenced for a study of cytomegalovirus exposure and HLA in healthy donors. Study-wide points: Three CMV-associated chains were confirmed in vitro to be specific for CMV antigens. There were under 200 TCR beta chains listed as cytomegalovirus-associated. The majority of TCR sequences were rare, yet some public TCRs appeared in many donors. In the approximately 130 validation repertoires, a later analysis found that first-cohort TCR clusters tended to co-occur.

Per germline, CDR1 SQVTM and CDR2 ANQGSEA. V lost 5 bases and J lost 1, with 10 bases in between. This CDR3 is 13 amino acids long. TCRdb's copy holds only in-frame clones and misses some; the assay was immunoSEQ multiplex PCR. The sample lists approximately 230,000 clones; roughly 87% were seen once. Turning to this clone: Its antigen is not known.

The sample taken for sequencing was PBMCs. The V gene is TRBV29-1, the J gene TRBJ2-3; D is tentatively TRBD1 or TRBD2 (5 bases each). The receptor comes from a young man in good health and CMV-seropositive. The CDR3 region has the DNA TGCAGCGTTCATAGGGACGGCACAGATACGCAGTATTTT. Translating it yields CSVHRDGTDTQYF.